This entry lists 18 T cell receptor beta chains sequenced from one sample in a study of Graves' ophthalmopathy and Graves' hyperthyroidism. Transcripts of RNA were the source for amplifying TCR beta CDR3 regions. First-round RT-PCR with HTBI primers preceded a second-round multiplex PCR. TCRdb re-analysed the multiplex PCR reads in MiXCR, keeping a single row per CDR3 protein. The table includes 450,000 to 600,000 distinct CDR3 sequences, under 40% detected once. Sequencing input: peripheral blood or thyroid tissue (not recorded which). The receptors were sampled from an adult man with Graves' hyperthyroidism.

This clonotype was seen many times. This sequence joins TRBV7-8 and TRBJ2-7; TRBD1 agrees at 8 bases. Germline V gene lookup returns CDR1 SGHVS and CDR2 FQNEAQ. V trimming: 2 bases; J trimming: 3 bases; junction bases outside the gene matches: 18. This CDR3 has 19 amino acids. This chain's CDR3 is CASSLPSRGQEKSYYEQYF. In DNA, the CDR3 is TGTGCCAGCAGCTTACCAAGCCGGGGACAGGAAAAATCTTACTACGAGCAGTACTTC.

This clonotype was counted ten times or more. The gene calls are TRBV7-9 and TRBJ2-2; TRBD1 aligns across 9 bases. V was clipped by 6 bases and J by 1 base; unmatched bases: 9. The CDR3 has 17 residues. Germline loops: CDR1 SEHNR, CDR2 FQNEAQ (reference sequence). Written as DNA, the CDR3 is TGTGCCAGCAGTGCAACCCCGGGACAGGGGAACACCGGGGAGCTGTTTTTT. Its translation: CASSATPGQGNTGELFF.

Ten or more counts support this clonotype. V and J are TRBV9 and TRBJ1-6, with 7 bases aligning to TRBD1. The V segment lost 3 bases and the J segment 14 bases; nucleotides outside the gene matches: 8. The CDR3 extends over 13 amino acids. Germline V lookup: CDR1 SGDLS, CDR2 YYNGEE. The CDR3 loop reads CASSAETGNALHF. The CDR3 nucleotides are TGTGCCAGCAGCGCAGAGACAGGGAATGCCCTCCACTTT.

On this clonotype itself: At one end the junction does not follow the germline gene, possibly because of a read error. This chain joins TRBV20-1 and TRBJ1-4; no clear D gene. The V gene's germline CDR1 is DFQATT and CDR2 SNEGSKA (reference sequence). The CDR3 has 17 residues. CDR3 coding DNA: TGCGGTGCTATTTCGGGGAGTTCTAGGGTGGCTAATGAAAAACTGTTTTTT. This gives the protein CGAISGSSRVANEKLFF.

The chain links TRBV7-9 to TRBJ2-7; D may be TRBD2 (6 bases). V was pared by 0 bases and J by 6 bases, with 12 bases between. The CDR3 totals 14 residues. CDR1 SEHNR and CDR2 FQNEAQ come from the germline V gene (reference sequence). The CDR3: CASSLAGGVAEQYF. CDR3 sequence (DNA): TGTGCCAGCAGCTTAGCGGGGGGTGTGGCCGAGCAGTACTTC. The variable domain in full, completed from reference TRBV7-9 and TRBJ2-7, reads DTGVSQNPRHKITKRGQNVTFRCDPISEHNRLYWYRQTLGQGPEFLTYFQNEAQLEKSRLLSDRFSAERPKGSFSTLEIQRTEQGDSAMYLCASSLAGGVAEQYFGPGTRLTVT.

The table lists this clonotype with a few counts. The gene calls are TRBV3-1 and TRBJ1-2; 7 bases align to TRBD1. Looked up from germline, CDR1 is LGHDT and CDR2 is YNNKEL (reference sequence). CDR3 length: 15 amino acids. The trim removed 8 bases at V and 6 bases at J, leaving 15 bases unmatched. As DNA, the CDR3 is TGTGCCAGCTCGCCGGCCGACAGGGACGTTAATGGCTACACCTTC. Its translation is CASSPADRDVNGYTF.

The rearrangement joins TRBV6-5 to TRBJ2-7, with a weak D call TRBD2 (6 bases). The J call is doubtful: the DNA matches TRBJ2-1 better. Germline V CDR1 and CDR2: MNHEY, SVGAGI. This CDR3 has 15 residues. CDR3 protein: CASRSDYLSYNEQFF. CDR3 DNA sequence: TGTGCCAGCAGATCGGACTACCTCTCCTACAATGAGCAGTTCTTC.

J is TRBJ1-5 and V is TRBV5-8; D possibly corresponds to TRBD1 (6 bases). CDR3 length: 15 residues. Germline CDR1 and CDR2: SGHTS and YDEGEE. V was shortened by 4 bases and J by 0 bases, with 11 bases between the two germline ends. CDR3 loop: CASSGGPYSNQPQHF. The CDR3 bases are TGTGCCAGCAGCGGGGGCCCTTATAGCAATCAGCCCCAGCATTTT.

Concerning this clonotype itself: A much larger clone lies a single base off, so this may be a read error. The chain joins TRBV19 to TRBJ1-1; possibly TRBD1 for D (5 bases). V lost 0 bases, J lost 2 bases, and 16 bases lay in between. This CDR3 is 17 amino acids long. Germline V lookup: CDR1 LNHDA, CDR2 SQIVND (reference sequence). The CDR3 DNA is TGTGCCAGTAGTATAGATCTGGGGGTAGGGGCCAACACTGAAGCTTTCTTT. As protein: CASSIDLGVGANTEAFF.

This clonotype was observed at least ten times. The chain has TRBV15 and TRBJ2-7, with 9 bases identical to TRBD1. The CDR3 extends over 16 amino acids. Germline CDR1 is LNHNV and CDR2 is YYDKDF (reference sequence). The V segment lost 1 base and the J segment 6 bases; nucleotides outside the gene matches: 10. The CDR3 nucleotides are TGTGCCACCAGCAGAGGAACCGGGACAGGGCATGCCGAGCAGTACTTC. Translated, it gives CATSRGTGTGHAEQYF. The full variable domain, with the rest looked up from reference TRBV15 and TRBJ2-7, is DAMVIQNPRYQVTQFGKPVTLSCSQTLNHNVMYWYQQKSSQAPKLLFHYYDKDFNNEADTPDNFQSRRPNTSFCFLDIRSPGLGDTAMYLCATSRGTGTGHAEQYFGPGTRLTVT.

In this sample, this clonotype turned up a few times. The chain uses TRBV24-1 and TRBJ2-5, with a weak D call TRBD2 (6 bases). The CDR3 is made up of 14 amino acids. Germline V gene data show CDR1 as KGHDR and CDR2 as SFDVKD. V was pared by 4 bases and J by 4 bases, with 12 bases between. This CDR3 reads CATSDLTSGETQYF. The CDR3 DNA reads TGTGCCACCAGTGACCTGACTAGTGGAGAGACCCAGTACTTC.

CDR3: CATSTSRNYGGYTF. The DNA of the CDR3 is TGTGCCACCAGCACTTCCAGGAACTATGGTGGCTACACCTTC. V usage is TRBV15 and J usage is TRBJ1-2; D uncertain. Between the trimmed V and J ends, which lost 4 bases and 7 bases, there was a span of 16 bases. From germline, CDR1 is LNHNV and CDR2 YYDKDF (reference sequence). The CDR3 has 14 residues.

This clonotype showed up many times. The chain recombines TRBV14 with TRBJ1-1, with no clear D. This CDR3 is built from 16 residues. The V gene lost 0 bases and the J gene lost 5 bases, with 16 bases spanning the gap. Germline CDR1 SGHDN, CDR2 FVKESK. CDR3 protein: CASSQDPTRARTEAFF. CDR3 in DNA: TGTGCCAGCAGCCAAGATCCGACAAGGGCGCGAACTGAAGCTTTCTTT.

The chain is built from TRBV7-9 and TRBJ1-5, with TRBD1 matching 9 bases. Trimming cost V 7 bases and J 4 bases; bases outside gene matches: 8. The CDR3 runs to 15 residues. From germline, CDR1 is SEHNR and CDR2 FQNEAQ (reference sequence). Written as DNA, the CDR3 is TGTGCCAGCACCCTTGGGACAGGGAGTAATCAGCCCCAGCATTTT. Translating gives CASTLGTGSNQPQHF.

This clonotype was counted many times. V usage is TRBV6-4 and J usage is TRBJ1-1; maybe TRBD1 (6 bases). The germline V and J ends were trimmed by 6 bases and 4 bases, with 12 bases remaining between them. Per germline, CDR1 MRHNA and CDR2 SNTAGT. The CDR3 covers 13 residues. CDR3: CASSRGRGTEAFF. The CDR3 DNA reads TGTGCCAGCAGCAGGGGAAGGGGCACTGAAGCTTTCTTT.

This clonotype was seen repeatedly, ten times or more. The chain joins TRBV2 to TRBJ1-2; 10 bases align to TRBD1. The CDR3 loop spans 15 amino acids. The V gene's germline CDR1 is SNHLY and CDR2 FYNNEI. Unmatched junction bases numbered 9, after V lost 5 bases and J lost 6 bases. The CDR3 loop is CASSQDRGRGDGYTF. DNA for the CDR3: TGTGCCAGCAGTCAAGACAGGGGGCGAGGTGATGGCTACACCTTC.

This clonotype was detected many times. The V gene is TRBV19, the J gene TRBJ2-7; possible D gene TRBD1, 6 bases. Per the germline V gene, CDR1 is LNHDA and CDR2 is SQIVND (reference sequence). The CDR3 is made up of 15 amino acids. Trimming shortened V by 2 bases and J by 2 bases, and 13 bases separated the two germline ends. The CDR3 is CASSISPTGAYEQYF. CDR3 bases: TGTGCCAGTAGTATATCTCCGACAGGCGCCTACGAGCAGTACTTC.

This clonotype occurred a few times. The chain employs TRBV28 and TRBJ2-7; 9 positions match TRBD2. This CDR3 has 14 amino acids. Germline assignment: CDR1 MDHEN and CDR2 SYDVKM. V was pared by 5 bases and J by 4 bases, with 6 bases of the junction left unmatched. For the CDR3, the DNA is TGTGCCAGCAGTGATCCTAGCGGGATTTACGAGCAGTACTTC. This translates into CASSDPSGIYEQYF.